The 2 T cell receptor beta chains in this list originate from one sample, sequenced in a study of human T cells and chemical hapten exposure. A single record per CDR3 protein comes from TCRdb applying MiXCR to the RACE reads. Of about 120,000 distinct CDR3 sequences in the sample, 9.5% to 13% were seen once. Time point meaning: patch test 1, 2 weeks after DPC sensitization. This sample's treatment: therapeutic diphenylcyclopropenone sensitization with weekly scalp DPC. The sample consisted of whole blood, taken in connection with sensitization to the hapten diphenylcyclopropenone (DPC). The origin of the receptors is a woman aged 45-65 years with alopecia areata. Some clones in this sample may be carry-over from other donors' samples.

This clonotype was recorded many times. CDR3 DNA: TGTGCCAGCTCACTTGACAGGGCGGACGGAAACATTCAGTACTTC. This sequence encodes CASSLDRADGNIQYF. The genes are TRBV18 and TRBJ2-4, with TRBD1 matching 7 bases. The CDR3 has 15 amino acids. The V segment lost 4 bases and the J segment 6 bases; nucleotides outside the gene matches: 9. Germline CDR1 and CDR2: KGHSH and LQKENI.

This clonotype was detected many times. CDR3 DNA sequence: TGTGCCAGCCTTGGGGGCTCGGGAGCCACCCAGTACTTC. Its translation is CASLGGSGATQYF. The V call is TRBV28, the J call TRBJ2-5; D may match TRBD1 or TRBD2 (6 bases each). V was cut by 8 bases and J by 8 bases, with 18 bases left in between. The CDR3 consists of 13 residues. The germline V gene encodes CDR1 MDHEN and CDR2 SYDVKM.